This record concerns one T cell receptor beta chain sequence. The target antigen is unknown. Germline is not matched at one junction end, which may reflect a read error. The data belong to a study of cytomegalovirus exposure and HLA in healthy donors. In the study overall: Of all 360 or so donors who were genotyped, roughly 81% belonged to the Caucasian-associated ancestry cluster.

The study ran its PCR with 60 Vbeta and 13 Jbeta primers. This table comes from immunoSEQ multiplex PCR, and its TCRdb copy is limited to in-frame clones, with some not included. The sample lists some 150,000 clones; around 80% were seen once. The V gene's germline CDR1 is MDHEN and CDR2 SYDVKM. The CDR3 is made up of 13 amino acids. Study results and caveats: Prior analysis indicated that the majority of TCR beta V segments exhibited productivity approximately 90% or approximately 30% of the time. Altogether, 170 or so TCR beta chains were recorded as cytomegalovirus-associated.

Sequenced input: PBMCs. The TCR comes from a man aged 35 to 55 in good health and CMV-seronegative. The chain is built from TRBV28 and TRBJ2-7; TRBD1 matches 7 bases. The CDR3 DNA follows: TGTGCCGGCAGGGACAGCTCCTCCTACGAGCAGTACTTC. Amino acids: CAGRDSSSYEQYF.